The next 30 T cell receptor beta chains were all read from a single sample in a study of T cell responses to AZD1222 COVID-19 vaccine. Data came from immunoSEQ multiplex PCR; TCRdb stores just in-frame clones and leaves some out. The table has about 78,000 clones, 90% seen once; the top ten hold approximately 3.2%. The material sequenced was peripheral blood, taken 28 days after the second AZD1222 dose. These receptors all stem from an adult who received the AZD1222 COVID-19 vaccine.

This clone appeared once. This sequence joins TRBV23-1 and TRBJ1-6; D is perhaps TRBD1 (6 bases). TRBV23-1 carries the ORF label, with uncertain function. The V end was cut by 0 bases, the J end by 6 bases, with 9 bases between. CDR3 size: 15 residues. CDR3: CASSQSRQANSPLHF. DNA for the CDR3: TGCGCCAGCAGTCAATCCCGACAGGCTAATTCACCCCTCCACTTT.

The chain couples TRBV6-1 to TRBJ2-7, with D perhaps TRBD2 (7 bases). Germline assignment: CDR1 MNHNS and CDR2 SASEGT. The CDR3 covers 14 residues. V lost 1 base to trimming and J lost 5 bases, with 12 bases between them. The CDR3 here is CASSEERGGDEQYF. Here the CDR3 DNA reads TGTGCCAGCAGTGAAGAAAGGGGGGGAGACGAGCAGTACTTC.

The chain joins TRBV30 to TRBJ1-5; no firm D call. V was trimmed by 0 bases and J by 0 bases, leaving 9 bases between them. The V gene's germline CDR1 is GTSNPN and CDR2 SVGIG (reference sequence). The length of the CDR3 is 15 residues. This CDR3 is CAWSVSGYSNQPQHF. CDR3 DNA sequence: TGTGCCTGGAGTGTATCGGGCTATAGCAATCAGCCCCAGCATTTT. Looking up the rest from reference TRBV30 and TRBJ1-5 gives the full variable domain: SQTIHQWPATLVQPVGSPLSLECTVEGTSNPNLYWYRQAAGRGLQLLFYSVGIGQISSEVPQNLSASRPQDRQFILSSKKLLLSDSGFYLCAWSVSGYSNQPQHFGDGTRLSIL.

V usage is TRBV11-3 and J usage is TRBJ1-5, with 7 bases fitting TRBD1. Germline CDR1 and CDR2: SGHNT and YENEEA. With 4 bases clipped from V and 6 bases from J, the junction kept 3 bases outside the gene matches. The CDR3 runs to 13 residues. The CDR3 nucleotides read TGTGCCAGCAGCTCAGACAGGGCTCAGCCCCAGCATTTT. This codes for CASSSDRAQPQHF.

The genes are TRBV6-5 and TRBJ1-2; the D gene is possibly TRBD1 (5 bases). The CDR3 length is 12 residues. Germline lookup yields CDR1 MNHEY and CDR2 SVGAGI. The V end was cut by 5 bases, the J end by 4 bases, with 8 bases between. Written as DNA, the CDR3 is TGTGCCAGCAGTCGGGGGGGCTATGGCTACACCTTC. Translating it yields CASSRGGYGYTF.

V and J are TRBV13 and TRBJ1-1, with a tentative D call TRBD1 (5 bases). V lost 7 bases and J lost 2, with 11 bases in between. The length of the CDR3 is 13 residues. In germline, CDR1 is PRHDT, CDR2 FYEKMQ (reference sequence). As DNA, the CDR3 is TGTGCCAGCAATTTGGGGCCTAACACTGAAGCTTTCTTT. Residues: CASNLGPNTEAFF.

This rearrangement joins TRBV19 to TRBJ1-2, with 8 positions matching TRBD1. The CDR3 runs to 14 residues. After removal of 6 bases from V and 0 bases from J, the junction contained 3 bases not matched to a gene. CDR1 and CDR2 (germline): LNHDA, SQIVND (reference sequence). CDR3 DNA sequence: TGTGCCAGTAGCGGGACAGGCCCTAACTATGGCTACACCTTC. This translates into CASSGTGPNYGYTF.

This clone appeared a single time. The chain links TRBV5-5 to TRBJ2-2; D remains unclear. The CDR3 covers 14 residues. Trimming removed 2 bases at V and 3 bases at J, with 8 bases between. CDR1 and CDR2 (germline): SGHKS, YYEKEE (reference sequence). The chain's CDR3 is CASSLFGDTGELFF. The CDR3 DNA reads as TGTGCCAGCAGCTTATTTGGGGACACCGGGGAGCTGTTTTTT.

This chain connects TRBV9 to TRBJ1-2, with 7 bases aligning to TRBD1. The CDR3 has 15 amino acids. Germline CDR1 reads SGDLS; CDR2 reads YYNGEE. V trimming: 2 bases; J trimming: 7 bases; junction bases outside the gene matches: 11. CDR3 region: CASSVQDRTVSGYTF. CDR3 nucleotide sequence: TGTGCCAGCAGCGTTCAGGACAGGACGGTTTCTGGCTACACCTTC.

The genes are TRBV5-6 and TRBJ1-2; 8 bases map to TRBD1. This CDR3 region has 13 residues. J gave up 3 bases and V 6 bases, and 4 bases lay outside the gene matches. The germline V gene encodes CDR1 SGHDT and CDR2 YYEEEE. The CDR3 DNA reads TGTGCCAGCATGACGGGACAGGACTATGGCTACACCTTC. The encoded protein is CASMTGQDYGYTF.

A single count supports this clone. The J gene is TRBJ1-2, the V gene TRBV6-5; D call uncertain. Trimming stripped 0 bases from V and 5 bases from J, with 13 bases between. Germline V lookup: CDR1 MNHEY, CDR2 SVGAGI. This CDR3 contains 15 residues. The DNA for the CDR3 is TGTGCCAGCAGTTACTCGATAGGCAGTATTTATGGCTACACCTTC. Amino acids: CASSYSIGSIYGYTF.

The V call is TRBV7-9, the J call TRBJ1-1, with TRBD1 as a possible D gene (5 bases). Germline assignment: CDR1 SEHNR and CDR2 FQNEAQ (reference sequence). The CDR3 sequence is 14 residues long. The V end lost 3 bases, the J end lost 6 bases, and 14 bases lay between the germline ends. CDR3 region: CASSFGQGDPEAFF. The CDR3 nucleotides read TGTGCCAGCAGCTTTGGTCAAGGGGACCCTGAAGCTTTCTTT.

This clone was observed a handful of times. The CDR3: CASSSPYLSTEAFF. The CDR3 region has the DNA TGTGCCAGCAGTTCCCCCTACTTGAGCACTGAAGCTTTCTTT. The genes are TRBV6-5 and TRBJ1-1; D is unresolved. CDR3 length equals 14 residues. V was clipped by 4 bases and J by 4 bases, with 13 bases between them. CDR1 and CDR2 (germline): MNHEY, SVGAGI.

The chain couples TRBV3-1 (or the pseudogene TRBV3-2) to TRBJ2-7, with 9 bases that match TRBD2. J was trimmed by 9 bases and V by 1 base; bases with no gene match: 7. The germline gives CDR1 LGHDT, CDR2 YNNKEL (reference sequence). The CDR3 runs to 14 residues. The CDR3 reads CASSQGASGMTQYF. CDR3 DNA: TGTGCCAGCAGCCAAGGTGCTAGCGGGATGACGCAGTACTTC.

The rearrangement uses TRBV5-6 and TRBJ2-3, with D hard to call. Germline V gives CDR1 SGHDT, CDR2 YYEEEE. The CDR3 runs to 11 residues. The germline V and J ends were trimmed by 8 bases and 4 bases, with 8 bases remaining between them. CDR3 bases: TGTGCCAGTTTCGCCGCAGATACGCAGTATTTT. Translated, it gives CASFAADTQYF.

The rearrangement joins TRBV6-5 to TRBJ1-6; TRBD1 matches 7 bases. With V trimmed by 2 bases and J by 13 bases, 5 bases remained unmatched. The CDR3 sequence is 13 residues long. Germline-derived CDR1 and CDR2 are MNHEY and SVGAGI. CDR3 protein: CASSYGTASPLHF. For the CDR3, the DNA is TGTGCCAGCAGTTACGGGACAGCCTCGCCCCTCCACTTT.

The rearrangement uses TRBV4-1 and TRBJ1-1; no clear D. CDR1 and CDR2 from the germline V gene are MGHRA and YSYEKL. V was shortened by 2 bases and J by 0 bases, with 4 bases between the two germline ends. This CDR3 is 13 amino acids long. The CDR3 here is CASSQRVNTEAFF. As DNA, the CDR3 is TGCGCCAGCAGCCAACGGGTGAACACTGAAGCTTTCTTT.

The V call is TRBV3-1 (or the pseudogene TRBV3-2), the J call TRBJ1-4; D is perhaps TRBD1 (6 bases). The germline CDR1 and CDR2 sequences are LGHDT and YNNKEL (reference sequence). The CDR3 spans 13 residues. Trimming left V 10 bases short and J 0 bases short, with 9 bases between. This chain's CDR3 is CATQGPTNEKLFF. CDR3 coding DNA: TGTGCCACACAGGGTCCAACTAATGAAAAACTGTTTTTT.

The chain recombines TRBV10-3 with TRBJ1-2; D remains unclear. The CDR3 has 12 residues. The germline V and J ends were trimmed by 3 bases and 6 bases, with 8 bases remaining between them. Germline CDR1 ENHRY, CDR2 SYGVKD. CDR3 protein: CAISDLGNGYTF. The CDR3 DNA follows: TGTGCCATCAGTGATCTGGGAAATGGCTACACCTTC.

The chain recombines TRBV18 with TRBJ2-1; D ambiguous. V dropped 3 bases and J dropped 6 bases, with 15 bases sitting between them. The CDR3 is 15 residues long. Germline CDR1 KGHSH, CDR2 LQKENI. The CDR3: CASSPIRDPPNEQFF. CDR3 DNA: TGTGCCAGCTCACCGATCCGAGACCCTCCCAATGAGCAGTTCTTC.

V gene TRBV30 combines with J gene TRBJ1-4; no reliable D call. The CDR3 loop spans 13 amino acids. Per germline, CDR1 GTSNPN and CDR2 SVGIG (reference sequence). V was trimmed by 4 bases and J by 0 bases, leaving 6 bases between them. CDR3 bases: TGTGCCTGGACCGGGGCAACTAATGAAAAACTGTTTTTT. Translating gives CAWTGATNEKLFF.

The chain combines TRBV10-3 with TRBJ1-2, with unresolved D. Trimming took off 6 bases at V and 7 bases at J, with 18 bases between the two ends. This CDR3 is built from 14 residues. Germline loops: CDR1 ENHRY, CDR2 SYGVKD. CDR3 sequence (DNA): TGTGCCATCAGCCCGGGTCCCGGAGTGGGTGGCTACACCTTC. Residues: CAISPGPGVGGYTF.

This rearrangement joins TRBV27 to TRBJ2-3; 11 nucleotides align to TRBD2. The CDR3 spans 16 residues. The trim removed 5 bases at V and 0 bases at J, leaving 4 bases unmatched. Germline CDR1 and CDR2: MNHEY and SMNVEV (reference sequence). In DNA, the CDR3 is TGTGCCAGCAGTCAGGGACTAGCGGCTAGCACAGATACGCAGTATTTT. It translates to CASSQGLAASTDTQYF.

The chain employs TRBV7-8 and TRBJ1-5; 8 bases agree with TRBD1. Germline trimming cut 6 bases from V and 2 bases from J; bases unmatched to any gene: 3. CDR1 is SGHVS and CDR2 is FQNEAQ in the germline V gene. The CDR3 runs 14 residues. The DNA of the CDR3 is TGTGCCAGCAGTCGGGGACAGGGCAATCAGCCCCAGCATTTT. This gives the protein CASSRGQGNQPQHF.

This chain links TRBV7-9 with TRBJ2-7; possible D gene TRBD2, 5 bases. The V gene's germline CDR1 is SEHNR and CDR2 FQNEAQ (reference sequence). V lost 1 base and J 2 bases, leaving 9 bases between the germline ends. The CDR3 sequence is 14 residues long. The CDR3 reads CASSLGESAYEQYF. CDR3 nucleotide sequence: TGTGCCAGCAGCTTAGGGGAGAGCGCCTACGAGCAGTACTTC. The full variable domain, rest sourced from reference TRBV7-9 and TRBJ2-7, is DTGVSQNPRHKITKRGQNVTFRCDPISEHNRLYWYRQTLGQGPEFLTYFQNEAQLEKSRLLSDRFSAERPKGSFSTLEIQRTEQGDSAMYLCASSLGESAYEQYFGPGTRLTVT.

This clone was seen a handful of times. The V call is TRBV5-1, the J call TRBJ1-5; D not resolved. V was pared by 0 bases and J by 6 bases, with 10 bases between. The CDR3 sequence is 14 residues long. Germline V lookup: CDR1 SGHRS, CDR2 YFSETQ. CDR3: CASSLVGLGQPQHF. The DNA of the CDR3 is TGCGCCAGCAGCTTGGTAGGGTTGGGTCAGCCCCAGCATTTT.

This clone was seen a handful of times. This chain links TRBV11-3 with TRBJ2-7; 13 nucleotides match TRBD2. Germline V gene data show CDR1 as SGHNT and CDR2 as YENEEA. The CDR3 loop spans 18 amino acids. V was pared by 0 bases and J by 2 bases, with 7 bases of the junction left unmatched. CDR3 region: CASSLEQIGTSGTYEQYF. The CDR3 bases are TGTGCCAGCAGCTTAGAGCAAATAGGGACTAGCGGGACCTACGAGCAGTACTTC.

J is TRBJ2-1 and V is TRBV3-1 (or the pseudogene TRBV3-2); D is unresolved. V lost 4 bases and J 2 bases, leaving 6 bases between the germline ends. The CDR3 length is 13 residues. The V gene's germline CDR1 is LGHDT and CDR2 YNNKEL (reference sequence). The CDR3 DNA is TGTGCCAGCAGCCCCTCGACCTACAATGAGCAGTTCTTC. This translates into CASSPSTYNEQFF.

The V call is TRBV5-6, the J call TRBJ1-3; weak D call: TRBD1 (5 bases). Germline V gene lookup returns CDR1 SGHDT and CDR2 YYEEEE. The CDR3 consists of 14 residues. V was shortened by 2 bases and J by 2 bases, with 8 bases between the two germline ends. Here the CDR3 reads CASSFQGPGNTIYF. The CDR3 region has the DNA TGTGCCAGCAGCTTTCAGGGCCCTGGAAACACCATATATTTT.

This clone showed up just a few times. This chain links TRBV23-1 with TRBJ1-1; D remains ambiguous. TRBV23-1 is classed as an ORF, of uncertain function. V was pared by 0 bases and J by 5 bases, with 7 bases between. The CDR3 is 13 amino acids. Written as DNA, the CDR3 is TGCGCCAGCAGTCAATCGAGAGGAACTGAAGCTTTCTTT. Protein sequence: CASSQSRGTEAFF.